Listed here are 8 T cell receptor beta chains from one sample, sequenced in a study of Ad26.COV2.S vaccination and SARS-CoV-2 variants. Sample treatment: roughly 19 received Ad26.COV2.S at low or high dose, single or two shots; roughly five received placebo; per-sample allocation not given. Collection of samples fell on day 63 after the first vaccine or placebo injection. The data were produced by immunoSEQ multiplex PCR, yet TCRdb's version contains in-frame clones alone and is incomplete. The sample has hundreds of thousands of clones, roughly nine tenths seen once. Sequences were derived from peripheral blood, sampled in a trial of Ad26.COV2.S vaccine versus placebo. All receptors derive from a person aged 18-65 years who received the Ad26.COV2.S COVID-19 vaccine or a placebo.

The rearrangement joins TRBV19 to TRBJ1-4; maybe TRBD1 (5 bases). This CDR3 comprises 15 residues. Deletions cut 6 bases from V and 3 bases from J, with 14 bases between. CDR1 and CDR2 (germline): LNHDA, SQIVND (reference sequence). CDR3 DNA: TGTGCCAGTAGCTCCAGGGTCCCACCTAATGAAAAACTGTTTTTT. Its translation is CASSSRVPPNEKLFF.

Details on this clone: The identical CDR3 is also encoded by other nucleotide sequences in the sample. This sequence joins TRBV5-1 and TRBJ2-1; the match to TRBD2 covers 11 bases. Unmatched junction bases numbered 3, after V lost 0 bases and J lost 4 bases. CDR3 size: 16 residues. The V gene's germline CDR1 is SGHRS and CDR2 YFSETQ. CDR3 loop: CASSLAASGGYNEQFF. In DNA, the CDR3 is TGCGCCAGCAGCTTGGCTGCTAGCGGGGGGTACAATGAGCAGTTCTTC.

The chain links TRBV7-9 to TRBJ1-6; maybe TRBD1 (6 bases). The CDR3 totals 14 residues. V was trimmed by 2 bases and J by 9 bases, leaving 11 bases between them. Germline V lookup: CDR1 SEHNR, CDR2 FQNEAQ (reference sequence). This chain's CDR3 is CASSLQGLSSPLHF. CDR3 nucleotide sequence: TGTGCCAGCAGCTTACAGGGGTTGAGTTCACCCCTCCACTTT. Complete variable domain (other parts from reference TRBV7-9 and TRBJ1-6): DTGVSQNPRHKITKRGQNVTFRCDPISEHNRLYWYRQTLGQGPEFLTYFQNEAQLEKSRLLSDRFSAERPKGSFSTLEIQRTEQGDSAMYLCASSLQGLSSPLHFGNGTRLTVT.

The chain joins TRBV2 to TRBJ1-5; D is ambiguous. Looked up from germline, CDR1 is SNHLY and CDR2 is FYNNEI. The CDR3 runs 15 residues. With 6 bases removed from V and 9 bases from J, the gap between germline ends came to 21 bases. The CDR3 spells CASSADQEAYRPQHF. As DNA, the CDR3 is TGTGCCAGCAGCGCTGACCAGGAGGCTTACCGGCCCCAGCATTTT.

The chain carries TRBV7-9 and TRBJ2-1; 7 nucleotides match TRBD1. V trimming: 5 bases; J trimming: 8 bases; junction bases outside the gene matches: 15. The CDR3 sequence is 16 residues long. CDR1 is SEHNR and CDR2 is FQNEAQ in the germline V gene (reference sequence). The CDR3 here is CASSTSPGQPVDEQFF. CDR3 DNA sequence: TGTGCCAGCAGCACATCACCGGGACAGCCCGTAGATGAGCAGTTCTTC.

V and J are TRBV19 and TRBJ1-2, with a tentative D call TRBD1 (5 bases). The CDR3 is 15 residues long. The V end lost 8 bases, the J end lost 4 bases, and 20 bases lay between the germline ends. CDR1 is LNHDA and CDR2 is SQIVND in the germline V gene (reference sequence). CDR3 protein: CASVGDGSRGYGYTF. The DNA for the CDR3 is TGTGCCAGTGTTGGGGACGGCTCACGGGGCTATGGCTACACCTTC.

The genes are TRBV7-6 and TRBJ2-1, with 9 bases lining up with TRBD1. The CDR3 extends over 15 amino acids. Germline values: CDR1 SGHVS, CDR2 FNYEAQ. Trimming at V came to 7 bases and at J to 1 base, leaving 5 bases not matched to a gene. This chain's CDR3 is CASILGTGSYNEQFF. CDR3 coding DNA: TGTGCCAGCATCTTGGGGACAGGGTCCTACAATGAGCAGTTCTTC.

The chain is built from TRBV10-2 and TRBJ1-5, with D possibly TRBD1 on 6 matching bases. Trimming cost V 4 bases and J 9 bases, with 16 bases left between them. The V gene's germline CDR1 is WSHSY and CDR2 SAAADI. The CDR3 has 14 amino acids. DNA for the CDR3: TGCGCCAGCAGTGCCGACAGGAGTCCCTCGCCCCAGCATTTT. Translated: CASSADRSPSPQHF.